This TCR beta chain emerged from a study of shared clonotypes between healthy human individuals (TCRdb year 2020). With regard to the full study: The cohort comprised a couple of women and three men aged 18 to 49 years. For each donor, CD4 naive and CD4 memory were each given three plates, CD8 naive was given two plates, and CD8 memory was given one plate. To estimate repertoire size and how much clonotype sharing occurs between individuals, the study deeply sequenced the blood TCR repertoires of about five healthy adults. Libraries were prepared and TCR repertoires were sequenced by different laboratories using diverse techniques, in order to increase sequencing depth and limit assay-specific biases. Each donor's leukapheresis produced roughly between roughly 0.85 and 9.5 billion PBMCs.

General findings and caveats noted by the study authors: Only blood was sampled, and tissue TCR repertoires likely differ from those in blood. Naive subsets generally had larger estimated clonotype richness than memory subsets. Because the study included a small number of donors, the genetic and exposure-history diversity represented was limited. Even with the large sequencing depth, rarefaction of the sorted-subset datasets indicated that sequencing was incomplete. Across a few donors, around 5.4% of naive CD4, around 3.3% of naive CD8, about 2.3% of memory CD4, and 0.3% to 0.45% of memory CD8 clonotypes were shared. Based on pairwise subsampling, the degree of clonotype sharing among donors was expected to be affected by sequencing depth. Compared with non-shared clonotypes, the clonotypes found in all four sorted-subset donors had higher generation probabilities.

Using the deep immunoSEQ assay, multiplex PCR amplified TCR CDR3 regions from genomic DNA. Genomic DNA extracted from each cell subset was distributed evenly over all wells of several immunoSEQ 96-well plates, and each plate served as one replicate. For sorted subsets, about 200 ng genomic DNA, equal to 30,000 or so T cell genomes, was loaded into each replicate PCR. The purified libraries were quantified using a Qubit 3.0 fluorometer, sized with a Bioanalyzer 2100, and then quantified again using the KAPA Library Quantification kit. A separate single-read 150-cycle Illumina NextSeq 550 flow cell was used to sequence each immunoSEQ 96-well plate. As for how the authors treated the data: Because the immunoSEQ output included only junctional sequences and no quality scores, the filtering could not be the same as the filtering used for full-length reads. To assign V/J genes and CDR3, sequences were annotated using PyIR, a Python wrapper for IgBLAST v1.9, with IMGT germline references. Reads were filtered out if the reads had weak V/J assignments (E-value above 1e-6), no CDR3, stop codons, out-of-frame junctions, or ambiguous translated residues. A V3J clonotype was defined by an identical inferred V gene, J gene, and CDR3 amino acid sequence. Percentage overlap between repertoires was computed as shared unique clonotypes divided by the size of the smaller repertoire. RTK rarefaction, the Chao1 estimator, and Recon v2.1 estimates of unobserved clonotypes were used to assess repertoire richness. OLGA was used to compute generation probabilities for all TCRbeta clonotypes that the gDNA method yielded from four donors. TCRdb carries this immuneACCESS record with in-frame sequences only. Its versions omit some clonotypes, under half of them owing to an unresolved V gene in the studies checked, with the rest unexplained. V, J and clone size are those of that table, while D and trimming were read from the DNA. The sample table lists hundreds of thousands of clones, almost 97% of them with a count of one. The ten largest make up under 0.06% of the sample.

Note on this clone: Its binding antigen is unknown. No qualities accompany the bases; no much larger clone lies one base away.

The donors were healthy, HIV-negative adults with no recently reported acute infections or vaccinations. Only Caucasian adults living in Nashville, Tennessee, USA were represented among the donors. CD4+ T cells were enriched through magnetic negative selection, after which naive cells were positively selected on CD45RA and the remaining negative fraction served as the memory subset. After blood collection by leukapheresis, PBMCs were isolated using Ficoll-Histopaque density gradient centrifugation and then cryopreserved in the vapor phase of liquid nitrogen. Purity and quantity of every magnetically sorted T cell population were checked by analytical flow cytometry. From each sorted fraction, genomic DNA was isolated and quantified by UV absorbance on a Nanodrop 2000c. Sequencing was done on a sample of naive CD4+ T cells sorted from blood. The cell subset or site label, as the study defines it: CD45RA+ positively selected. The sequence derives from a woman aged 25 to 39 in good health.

The CDR3 region has the sequence CASSLKRRTYGYTF. The DNA is TGTGCCAGCAGCTTAAAACGACGGACCTATGGCTACACCTTC. The chain uses TRBV11-2 and TRBJ1-2, with the D gene too uncertain to name. The CDR3 holds 14 amino acids from the cysteine to the phenylalanine. Only the CDR3 region is kept as DNA, spanning 42 bases read in frame from base 1. The germline V gene supplies CDR1 SGHAT and CDR2 FQNNGV. The V end loses 2 bases and the J end loses 4 bases, and a stretch of 11 bases separates them.